A single sample gave rise to the 7 T cell receptor beta chains below, sequenced in a study of blood T cell repertoires in COVID-19 (dated by TCRdb to about 2020). The library came from the immunoSEQ multiplex PCR assay. This immuneACCESS table, as held by TCRdb, lists in-frame sequences with V and J called but not all clones. Of the missing ones, under half trace to an unresolved V gene in checked studies; the others have no known cause. The sample table contains around 69,000 clones; only one count was recorded for 89% of them. Almost 5% of the sample is held by the ten biggest clonotypes. The specimen was peripheral blood. The receptors were gathered from a woman in her forties or fifties with active COVID-19.

The J gene is TRBJ2-5, the V gene TRBV7-2; possibly TRBD2 for D (5 bases). Germline-derived CDR1 and CDR2 are SGHTA and FQGNSA. The CDR3 spans 15 residues. V gave up 1 base and J gave up 2 bases, with 11 bases separating them. The CDR3 region is CASSLGTVMQETQYF. The CDR3 nucleotides are TGTGCCAGCAGCTTAGGGACTGTTATGCAAGAGACCCAGTACTTC. The whole variable domain, remainder taken from reference TRBV7-2 and TRBJ2-5, is GAGVSQSPSNKVTEKGKDVELRCDPISGHTALYWYRQSLGQGLEFLIYFQGNSAPDKSGLPSDRFSAERTGGSVSTLTIQRTQQEDSAVYLCASSLGTVMQETQYFGPGTRLLVL.

V is TRBV2 and J is TRBJ1-6, with 7 bases matching TRBD1. J gave up 6 bases and V 10 bases, and 6 bases lay outside the gene matches. CDR3 length: 13 residues. CDR1 and CDR2 (germline): SNHLY, FYNNEI. This CDR3 reads CANGRDSNSPLHF. DNA for the CDR3: TGTGCCAACGGCCGGGACAGTAATTCACCCCTCCACTTT.

This sequence joins TRBV4-2 and TRBJ2-1; 12 bases match TRBD2. Germline values: CDR1 LGHNA, CDR2 YNFKEQ. The CDR3 extends over 15 amino acids. J was trimmed by 6 bases and V by 4 bases; bases with no gene match: 4. The CDR3 loop is CASSRGTSGSNEQFF. The DNA for the CDR3 is TGTGCCAGCAGCCGGGGGACTAGCGGGTCCAATGAGCAGTTCTTC.

The V gene is TRBV19, the J gene TRBJ1-1, with 8 bases that match TRBD1. J lost 0 bases, V lost 7 bases, and 4 bases had no gene match. Germline V gene sequence: CDR1 LNHDA, CDR2 SQIVND (reference sequence). The CDR3 runs 14 residues. CDR3 nucleotides: TGTGCCAGTACCATGACAGGGGTGAACACTGAAGCTTTCTTT. Translating gives CASTMTGVNTEAFF.

The chain joins TRBV5-1 to TRBJ2-3, with a weak D call TRBD1 (6 bases). This CDR3 contains 13 residues. CDR1 is SGHRS and CDR2 is YFSETQ in the germline V gene. V gave up 0 bases and J gave up 4 bases, with 6 bases separating them. The CDR3 is CASSLGQADTQYF. Written as DNA, the CDR3 is TGCGCCAGCAGCTTGGGACAGGCAGATACGCAGTATTTT.

The chain has TRBV7-9 and TRBJ2-3; TRBD2 agrees at 8 bases. CDR3 size: 16 residues. The trim removed 2 bases at V and 4 bases at J, leaving 8 bases unmatched. CDR1 and CDR2 from the germline V gene are SEHNR and FQNEAQ (reference sequence). Here the CDR3 DNA reads TGTGCCAGCAGCTTACTGAGCGGGAGCGTCGCAGATACGCAGTATTTT. Its protein product is CASSLLSGSVADTQYF.

This sequence joins TRBV18 and TRBJ2-1; no clear D. Per the germline V gene, CDR1 is KGHSH and CDR2 is LQKENI. The CDR3 extends over 14 amino acids. Trimming took 4 bases from V and 3 from J, leaving 10 bases between them. CDR3 protein: CASSRSVSYNEQFF. CDR3 in DNA: TGTGCCAGCTCACGTTCGGTGAGCTACAATGAGCAGTTCTTC.